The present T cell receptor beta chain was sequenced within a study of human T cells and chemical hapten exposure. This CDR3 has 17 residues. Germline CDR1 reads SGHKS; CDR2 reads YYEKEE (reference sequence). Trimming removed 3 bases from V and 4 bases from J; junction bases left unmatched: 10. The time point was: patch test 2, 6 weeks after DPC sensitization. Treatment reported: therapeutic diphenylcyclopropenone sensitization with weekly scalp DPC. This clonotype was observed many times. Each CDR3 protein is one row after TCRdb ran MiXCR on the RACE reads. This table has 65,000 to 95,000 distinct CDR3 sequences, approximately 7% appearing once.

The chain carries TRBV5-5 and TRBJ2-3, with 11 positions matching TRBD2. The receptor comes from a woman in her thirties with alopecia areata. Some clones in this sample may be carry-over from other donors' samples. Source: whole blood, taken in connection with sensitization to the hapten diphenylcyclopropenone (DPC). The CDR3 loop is CASSSLRASGGSDTQYF. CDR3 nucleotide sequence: TGTGCCAGCAGCTCGCTGAGGGCTAGCGGGGGGTCAGATACGCAGTATTTT. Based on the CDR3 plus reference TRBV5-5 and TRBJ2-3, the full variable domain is DAGVTQSPTHLIKTRGQQVTLRCSPISGHKSVSWYQQVLGQGPQFIFQYYEKEERGRGNFPDRFSARQFPNYSSELNVNALLLGDSALYLCASSSLRASGGSDTQYFGPGTRLTVL.